What follows are 23 T cell receptor beta chains derived from one specimen sequenced in a study of control samples from healthy donors and cancer patients. Assay used: immunoSEQ multiplex PCR; TCRdb lists only in-frame clones, some missing. The sample yields about 270,000 clones, almost 85% seen once. What was sequenced was PBMCs. The receptors shown here come from a woman aged 55-70 years with lung cancer.

The rearrangement joins TRBV18 to TRBJ1-1, with D uncertain. V gave up 3 bases and J gave up 1 base, with 12 bases separating them. CDR3 size: 15 residues. CDR1 is KGHSH and CDR2 is LQKENI in the germline V gene. The CDR3, as DNA: TGTGCCAGCTCACCTGCCGGGAGCCCGAACACTGAAGCTTTCTTT. Its protein product is CASSPAGSPNTEAFF.

The V and J genes are TRBV12-5 and TRBJ2-1; D gene uncertain. Germline-derived CDR1 and CDR2 are LGHNT and FRNRAP. This CDR3 has 14 residues. V lost 1 base to trimming and J lost 4 bases, with 8 bases between them. CDR3 in DNA: TGTGCTAGTGGTTTGGAATTGTTGTACAATGAGCAGTTCTTC. Its translation: CASGLELLYNEQFF. The variable domain in full, with the rest retrieved from reference TRBV12-5 and TRBJ2-1, is DARVTQTPRHKVTEMGQEVTMRCQPILGHNTVFWYRQTMMQGLELLAYFRNRAPLDDSGMPKDRFSAEMPDATLATLKIQPSEPRDSAVYFCASGLELLYNEQFFGPGTRLTVL.

The chain couples TRBV5-1 to TRBJ2-3; 7 bases fit TRBD2. The CDR3 is made up of 16 amino acids. CDR1 SGHRS and CDR2 YFSETQ come from the germline V gene. V was clipped by 0 bases and J by 7 bases; unmatched bases: 11. DNA of the CDR3: TGCGCCAGCAGCTTGGAGGCCCCAGGGAGGGGAAATACGCAGTATTTT. It translates to CASSLEAPGRGNTQYF.

The gene calls are TRBV7-9 and TRBJ2-3; 10 nucleotides agree with TRBD2. CDR3 size: 14 residues. Germline assignment: CDR1 SEHNR and CDR2 FQNEAQ (reference sequence). With 11 bases clipped from V and 4 bases from J, the junction kept 9 bases outside the gene matches. This chain's CDR3 is CAGSGRGSADTQYF. Written as DNA, the CDR3 is TGTGCCGGGAGCGGGAGGGGGAGCGCAGATACGCAGTATTTT. Supplemented by reference TRBV7-9 and TRBJ2-3, the full variable domain reads DTGVSQNPRHKITKRGQNVTFRCDPISEHNRLYWYRQTLGQGPEFLTYFQNEAQLEKSRLLSDRFSAERPKGSFSTLEIQRTEQGDSAMYLCAGSGRGSADTQYFGPGTRLTVL.

This clone has just a few counts. This sequence joins TRBV12-3 or TRBV12-4 and TRBJ1-2; D ambiguous. The CDR3 has 12 amino acids. The germline V and J ends were trimmed by 3 bases and 3 bases, with 5 bases remaining between them. Written as DNA, the CDR3 is TGTGCCAGCAGTTTCGGAGACTATGGCTACACCTTC. Amino acid sequence: CASSFGDYGYTF.

V usage is TRBV7-6 and J usage is TRBJ2-7; 10 bases line up with TRBD2. Germline CDR1 SGHVS, CDR2 FNYEAQ. V was clipped by 6 bases and J by 3 bases; unmatched bases: 11. This CDR3 has 16 residues. The CDR3 nucleotides read TGTGCCAGCAGTCTTGAGGTAGCGGGGGGTATCTACGAGCAGTACTTC. Protein sequence: CASSLEVAGGIYEQYF.

This chain joins TRBV21-1 and TRBJ2-3; TRBD1 was called by the table and not checked on the DNA. TRBV21-1 is a pseudogene locus. CDR3 size: 13 residues. The CDR3: CASSKSDRDTQYF. The CDR3 nucleotides are TGTGCCAGCAGCAAGTCAGACAGAGATACGCAGTATTTT.

The gene calls are TRBV5-4 and TRBJ2-7, with D perhaps TRBD1 (6 bases). Germline assignment: CDR1 SGHNT and CDR2 YYREEE (reference sequence). Trimming cost V 7 bases and J 3 bases, with 11 bases left between them. This CDR3 comprises 12 residues. The CDR3 sequence is CASSTGYYEQYF. The CDR3 DNA follows: TGTGCCAGCTCAACAGGGTACTACGAGCAGTACTTC.

The chain carries TRBV9 and TRBJ2-3; D ambiguous. V dropped 0 bases and J dropped 0 bases, with 5 bases sitting between them. This CDR3 contains 14 residues. Germline V lookup: CDR1 SGDLS, CDR2 YYNGEE. The CDR3 coding sequence is TGTGCCAGCAGCGTAGACACTAGCACAGATACGCAGTATTTT. Its protein is CASSVDTSTDTQYF.

The rearrangement joins TRBV9 to TRBJ1-2, with no clear D. The ends were cut back, 0 bases at V and 7 bases at J, with 16 bases in the middle. The CDR3 is made up of 15 amino acids. From germline, CDR1 is SGDLS and CDR2 YYNGEE. The CDR3 DNA reads as TGTGCCAGCAGCGTAGGTTTGTATGGGGAATCTGGCTACACCTTC. The encoded protein is CASSVGLYGESGYTF.

About this clone: Other DNA sequences in this sample translate to the same CDR3. This rearrangement joins TRBV9 to TRBJ2-1; D may be TRBD2 (5 bases). This CDR3 comprises 15 residues. V was clipped by 0 bases and J by 0 bases, with 7 bases between them. Germline V gene sequence: CDR1 SGDLS, CDR2 YYNGEE. CDR3 region: CASSVVGGSYNEQFF. The CDR3 coding sequence is TGTGCCAGCAGCGTAGTCGGAGGCTCCTACAATGAGCAGTTCTTC.

Turning to this clone: Other nucleotide sequences in the sample specify the same CDR3. The chain recombines TRBV5-1 with TRBJ2-5, with 7 bases fitting TRBD1. The length of the CDR3 is 13 residues. The V and J ends lost 2 bases and 3 bases, in that order; junction bases with no gene match: 1. CDR1 SGHRS and CDR2 YFSETQ come from the germline V gene. The CDR3 loop reads CASSFQGEETQYF. CDR3 nucleotides: TGCGCCAGCAGCTTCCAGGGGGAAGAGACCCAGTACTTC.

V gene TRBV5-4 combines with J gene TRBJ2-3; D may match TRBD1 or TRBD2 (7 bases each). Germline CDR1 SGHNT, CDR2 YYREEE (reference sequence). V was cut by 6 bases and J by 0 bases, with 17 bases left in between. The CDR3 covers 16 residues. CDR3 nucleotides: TGTGCCAGCAAGGGCAGGGGGGGTGCTAGCACAGATACGCAGTATTTT. It codes for CASKGRGGASTDTQYF.

The chain couples TRBV5-1 to TRBJ2-5; 15 positions match TRBD2. Losses at the gene ends were 4 bases for V and 5 bases for J; bases not matched to a gene: 6. The CDR3 has 16 residues. Germline CDR1 is SGHRS and CDR2 is YFSETQ. The chain's CDR3 is CASSTGLAGGQETQYF. CDR3 nucleotides: TGCGCCAGCAGCACGGGACTAGCGGGAGGCCAGGAGACCCAGTACTTC.

J is TRBJ1-6 and V is TRBV19, with 10 bases aligning to TRBD1. Germline V gene data show CDR1 as LNHDA and CDR2 as SQIVND (reference sequence). V lost 5 bases and J lost 10; bases outside the gene matches: 5. The CDR3 is 14 amino acids. CDR3 coding DNA: TGTGCCAGTAGTGGACAGGGGGAAGGATCACCCCTCCACTTT. It specifies CASSGQGEGSPLHF. The variable domain in full, completed from reference TRBV19 and TRBJ1-6, reads DGGITQSPKYLFRKEGQNVTLSCEQNLNHDAMYWYRQDPGQGLRLIYYSQIVNDFQKGDIAEGYSVSREKKESFPLTVTSAQKNPTAFYLCASSGQGEGSPLHFGNGTRLTVT.

This chain connects TRBV30 to TRBJ2-3; 11 nucleotides agree with TRBD2. This CDR3 comprises 15 residues. Trimming took 1 base from V and 2 from J; bases not matched to a gene: 2. The germline gives CDR1 GTSNPN, CDR2 SVGIG (reference sequence). In DNA form, the CDR3 reads TGTGCCTGGAGTGAGGGACTAGCGGCCACAGATACGCAGTATTTT. Encoded protein: CAWSEGLAATDTQYF.

Remarks on this clone: The same CDR3 can be traced to other DNA sequences in this sample. The chain combines TRBV3-1 (or the pseudogene TRBV3-2) with TRBJ2-3; no clear D. The germline V gene has CDR1 LGHDT and CDR2 YNNKEL (reference sequence). This CDR3 contains 13 residues. The V end lost 2 bases, the J end lost 1 base, and 4 bases lay between the germline ends. In nucleotides, the CDR3 is TGTGCCAGCAGCCAACGCGGCACAGATACGCAGTATTTT. Protein product: CASSQRGTDTQYF.

The chain is built from TRBV3-1 (or the pseudogene TRBV3-2) and TRBJ2-5; D is unclear. Germline V gene sequence: CDR1 LGHDT, CDR2 YNNKEL (reference sequence). This CDR3 is 13 amino acids long. Trimming cost V 2 bases and J 1 base, with 5 bases left between them. CDR3 loop: CASSQRAQETQYF. DNA of the CDR3: TGTGCCAGCAGCCAAAGAGCCCAAGAGACCCAGTACTTC.

This clone has at least ten counts. The chain combines TRBV6-5 with TRBJ1-2; D is unclear. V lost 6 bases and J 0 bases, leaving 14 bases between the germline ends. From germline, CDR1 is MNHEY and CDR2 SVGAGI. The CDR3 contains 15 residues. The CDR3: CASRRGDLTNYGYTF. CDR3 nucleotide sequence: TGTGCCAGCAGGCGCGGAGACCTCACTAACTATGGCTACACCTTC.

The CDR3 spells CASSQVRRVASPQHF. The DNA of the CDR3 is TGTGCCAGCAGCCAAGTCAGGAGGGTAGCATCGCCCCAGCATTTT. The V gene is TRBV3-1 (or the pseudogene TRBV3-2), the J gene TRBJ1-5; no clear D gene. Germline values: CDR1 LGHDT, CDR2 YNNKEL (reference sequence). The V and J ends lost 1 base and 9 bases respectively, with 16 bases between them. This CDR3 contains 15 residues.

This chain joins TRBV15 and TRBJ2-1; perhaps TRBD1 as D (5 bases). The CDR3 is 14 amino acids. The V end lost 1 base, the J end lost 5 bases, and 9 bases lay between the germline ends. Germline V gene sequence: CDR1 LNHNV, CDR2 YYDKDF (reference sequence). As DNA, the CDR3 is TGTGCCACCAGCAGAGGGCAGGGTGACAATGAGCAGTTCTTC. As protein: CATSRGQGDNEQFF.

This clone was picked up a small number of times. The V and J genes are TRBV5-1 and TRBJ2-7; TRBD2 matches at 11 bases. V was clipped by 2 bases and J by 5 bases; unmatched bases: 6. This CDR3 spans 15 amino acids. Germline V gene lookup returns CDR1 SGHRS and CDR2 YFSETQ. CDR3 sequence reads: CASSFTSGSLNEQYF. In DNA, the CDR3 is TGCGCCAGCAGCTTCACTAGCGGGAGCTTGAACGAGCAGTACTTC.

This rearrangement joins TRBV2 to TRBJ1-2; unclear D gene. Germline V gene sequence: CDR1 SNHLY, CDR2 FYNNEI. V was pared by 5 bases and J by 8 bases, with 12 bases between. There are 12 residues in the CDR3. DNA for the CDR3: TGTGCCAGCAGTCTCGAAGGGTGGGGCTACACCTTC. The encoded protein is CASSLEGWGYTF.